The 13 T cell receptor beta chains presented below share a single source sample, sequenced in a study of shared clonotypes between healthy human individuals. Only in-frame clones appear in the TCRdb table, and some are missing; sequencing was by immunoSEQ multiplex PCR. The table includes 520,000 or so clones, 75% to 85% detected once. Sequencing used PBMCs. Source of these receptors: a woman between 40 and 55 years old in good health. Some clones in this sample may be carry-over from other donors' samples.

The rearrangement uses TRBV30 and TRBJ1-4; a weak D match, TRBD1 (5 bases). The CDR3 length is 14 residues. In germline, CDR1 is GTSNPN, CDR2 SVGIG (reference sequence). Deletions cut 0 bases from V and 10 bases from J, with 15 bases between. The CDR3 DNA reads TGTGCCTGGAGTGTCCCAGGGAGAGGGGTAAAACTGTTTTTT. Amino acids: CAWSVPGRGVKLFF.

The V gene is TRBV25-1, the J gene TRBJ1-1; D unclear. This CDR3 has 14 residues. The germline V gene has CDR1 MGHDK and CDR2 SYGVNS. Deletions cut 1 base from V and 6 bases from J, with 12 bases between. The CDR3 region is CASSELVGRAEAFF. CDR3 DNA: TGTGCCAGCAGTGAATTGGTAGGGAGGGCTGAAGCTTTCTTT.

V usage is TRBV6-5 and J usage is TRBJ2-7, with D perhaps TRBD1 (7 bases). V was trimmed by 2 bases and J by 3 bases, leaving 17 bases between them. The CDR3 is 16 amino acids. The germline V gene encodes CDR1 MNHEY and CDR2 SVGAGI. The CDR3 sequence is CASSYGGTDLHYEQYF. For the CDR3, the DNA is TGTGCCAGCAGTTACGGGGGGACAGATCTTCACTACGAGCAGTACTTC.

This clone was found once. In the same sample, other DNA sequences code for this CDR3. The chain combines TRBV19 with TRBJ1-2; D remains ambiguous. The CDR3 runs 12 residues. V lost 7 bases to trimming and J lost 4 bases, with 10 bases between them. Germline V gene data show CDR1 as LNHDA and CDR2 as SQIVND (reference sequence). The CDR3 DNA follows: TGTGCCAGTACCCTGGGTGGCTATGGCTACACCTTC. Translated, it gives CASTLGGYGYTF.

This clone has a single count. The chain is built from TRBV18 and TRBJ2-3, with 11 bases that match TRBD2. The CDR3 is 16 residues long. J lost 5 bases, V lost 5 bases, and 9 bases had no gene match. The germline CDR1 and CDR2 sequences are KGHSH and LQKENI. For the CDR3, the DNA is TGTGCCAGCTCATCTTTAGCGGGAGGGCCCGAAGATACGCAGTATTTT. The encoded protein is CASSSLAGGPEDTQYF. The variable domain in full, completed from reference TRBV18 and TRBJ2-3, reads NAGVMQNPRHLVRRRGQEARLRCSPMKGHSHVYWYRQLPEEGLKFMVYLQKENIIDESGMPKERFSAEFPKEGPSILRIQQVVRGDSAAYFCASSSLAGGPEDTQYFGPGTRLTVL.

The rearrangement links TRBV7-2 to TRBJ2-7; D remains unclear. CDR1 and CDR2 (germline): SGHTA, FQGNSA. CDR3 length: 12 residues. Trimming pared 3 bases from V and 7 bases from J, leaving 10 bases between. The CDR3 DNA is TGTGCCAGCAGCTTTAGTAGTTCGGAGCAGTACTTC. It specifies CASSFSSSEQYF.

The rearrangement links TRBV6-6 to TRBJ1-5; 7 nucleotides agree with TRBD1. Germline assignment: CDR1 MNHNY and CDR2 SVGAGI (reference sequence). V was clipped by 6 bases and J by 3 bases; unmatched bases: 8. The CDR3 is 15 residues long. The CDR3 protein is CASRPTGEANQPQHF. CDR3 nucleotides: TGTGCCAGCAGACCAACAGGGGAAGCCAATCAGCCCCAGCATTTT.

The gene calls are TRBV4-2 and TRBJ2-1; TRBD2 is a possible D gene (6 bases). The ends were cut back, 0 bases at V and 8 bases at J, with 11 bases in the middle. Germline assignment: CDR1 LGHNA and CDR2 YNFKEQ. The CDR3 is 14 residues long. CDR3 region: CASSQEGTGDEQFF. The CDR3 region has the DNA TGTGCCAGCAGCCAAGAGGGGACGGGGGATGAGCAGTTCTTC.

This clone was observed at least ten times. The rearrangement uses TRBV7-2 and TRBJ2-2, with 9 bases that match TRBD2. In germline, CDR1 is SGHTA, CDR2 FQGNSA. The CDR3 runs 15 residues. V shed 4 bases, J shed 5 bases, and the junction held 5 bases outside the gene matches. The CDR3 reads CASSSRTSETGELFF. Here the CDR3 DNA reads TGTGCCAGCAGCTCACGGACTAGCGAGACCGGGGAGCTGTTTTTT.

The chain couples TRBV5-8 to TRBJ1-2; D not resolved. Germline values: CDR1 SGHTS, CDR2 YDEGEE. The germline V and J ends were trimmed by 2 bases and 4 bases, with 9 bases remaining between them. The length of the CDR3 is 13 residues. The CDR3 region is CASSLSWGYGYTF. The CDR3 DNA reads as TGTGCCAGCAGCTTAAGCTGGGGCTATGGCTACACCTTC.

The J gene is TRBJ1-1, the V gene TRBV5-8; the D is unclear. The length of the CDR3 is 14 residues. Per the germline V gene, CDR1 is SGHTS and CDR2 is YDEGEE. The V gene lost 0 bases and the J gene lost 4 bases, with 10 bases spanning the gap. Here the CDR3 reads CASSLERVGTEAFF. In nucleotides, the CDR3 is TGTGCCAGCAGCTTGGAGAGGGTAGGCACTGAAGCTTTCTTT.

The V call is TRBV2, the J call TRBJ2-5, with D hard to call. CDR1 and CDR2 (germline): SNHLY, FYNNEI. Trimming cost V 6 bases and J 3 bases, with 14 bases left between them. The CDR3 length is 14 residues. CDR3 in amino acids: CASSKGPAEETQYF. The CDR3 coding sequence is TGTGCCAGCAGCAAAGGCCCAGCCGAAGAGACCCAGTACTTC. The full variable domain, completed using reference TRBV2 and TRBJ2-5, is EPEVTQTPSHQVTQMGQEVILRCVPISNHLYFYWYRQILGQKVEFLVSFYNNEISEKSEIFDDQFSVERPDGSNFTLKIRSTKLEDSAMYFCASSKGPAEETQYFGPGTRLLVL.

This clone is a singleton in its sample. The CDR3 DNA follows: TGTGCCTGGAGTGTCCTGGGACTAGCGGGCCTTAAGAGTGTTCGGGAGCAGTACTTC. Translated: CAWSVLGLAGLKSVREQYF. The chain links TRBV30 to TRBJ2-7, with TRBD2 matching over 12 bases. V was pared by 0 bases and J by 7 bases, with 19 bases of the junction left unmatched. The CDR3 is made up of 19 amino acids. Germline values: CDR1 GTSNPN, CDR2 SVGIG (reference sequence).